A selection of T cell receptor beta chains follows, all from one sample in a study of CD8 T cells in ankylosing spondylitis. TCRdb re-called the 5' RACE reads through MiXCR, storing one row per CDR3 protein. Counted here are about 840,000 distinct CDR3 sequences, over 9.5% occurring once; the ten biggest clones make up more than 0.5%. Sequencing was carried out using blood, either unsorted or a sorted T cell fraction (not recorded which). All receptors come from a male donor with ankylosing spondylitis. Each CDR3 is given with its conserved first and last residue. The order of the fields is V gene, J gene, clone size, D gene, CDR3 protein, CDR3 DNA. D genes are given only for firm matches. The size of a clone is reported for some rows only, either as once, few or many, or as a class for expanded clones.

TRBV20-1	TRBJ1-1	.	.	CSARIILNTEAFF	TGCAGTGCTAGAATCATTTTGAACACTGAAGCTTTCTTT
TRBV29-1	TRBJ1-2	few	.	CSVRKATGPRGYTF	TGCAGCGTACGAAAAGCCACAGGGCCACGGGGCTACACCTTC
TRBV10-3	TRBJ2-3	many	.	CAITTTGTDTQYF	TGTGCCATCACCACGACAGGCACAGATACGCAGTATTTT
TRBV10-3	TRBJ2-5	few	.	CAISESDRRETQYF	TGTGCCATCAGTGAGTCTGACAGGCGGGAGACCCAGTACTTC
TRBV6-2/TRBV6-3	TRBJ2-1	few	.	CASSNRVSAFNEQFF	TGTGCCAGCAGTAACCGTGTTTCGGCCTTCAATGAGCAGTTCTTC
TRBV5-1	TRBJ2-7	.	TRBD2	CASSLAGRTSGRQSYEQYF	TGCGCCAGCAGCTTGGCCGGGCGGACTAGCGGGAGGCAATCCTACGAGCAGTACTTC
TRBV11-2	TRBJ1-1	.	.	CASSAGGRTEAFF	TGTGCCAGCAGCGCCGGGGGACGTACTGAAGCTTTCTTT
TRBV6-2/TRBV6-3	TRBJ2-7	.	TRBD2	CASSRQGTSAYEQYF	TGTGCCAGCAGTCGACAGGGGACTAGCGCCTACGAGCAGTACTTC
TRBV15	TRBJ2-7	few	TRBD1	CATSRDRGRISYEQYF	TGTGCCACCAGCAGGGACAGGGGGCGAATTTCCTACGAGCAGTACTTC
TRBV11-2	TRBJ2-7	.	TRBD1	CASSRTGTGVISEQYF	TGTGCCAGCAGCCGAACCGGGACAGGGGTGATTAGCGAGCAGTACTTC
TRBV12-3/TRBV12-4	TRBJ1-1	many	.	CASSSLGTEAFF	TGTGCCAGCAGTTCGCTGGGCACTGAAGCTTTCTTT